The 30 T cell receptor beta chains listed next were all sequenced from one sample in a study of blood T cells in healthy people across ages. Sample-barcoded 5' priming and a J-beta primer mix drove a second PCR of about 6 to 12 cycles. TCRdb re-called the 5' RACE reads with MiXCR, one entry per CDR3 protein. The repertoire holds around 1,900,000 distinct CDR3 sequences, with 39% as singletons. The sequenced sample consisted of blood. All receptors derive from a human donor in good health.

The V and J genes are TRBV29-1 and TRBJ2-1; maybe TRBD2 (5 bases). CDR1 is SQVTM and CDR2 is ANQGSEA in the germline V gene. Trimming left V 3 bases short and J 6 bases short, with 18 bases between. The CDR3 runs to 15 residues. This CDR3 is CSVDISVGERNEQFF. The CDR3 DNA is TGCAGCGTTGATATCTCCGTCGGGGAGCGCAATGAGCAGTTCTTC.

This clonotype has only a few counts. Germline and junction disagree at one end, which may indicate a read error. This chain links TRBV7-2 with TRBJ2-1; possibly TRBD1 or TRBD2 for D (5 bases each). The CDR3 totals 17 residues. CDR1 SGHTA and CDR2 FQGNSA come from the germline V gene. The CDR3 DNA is TGTGCCAGCAGCTTAATTCTCGTCGGGGCTTCCTACAATAAGCAGTTCTTC. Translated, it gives CASSLILVGASYNKQFF.

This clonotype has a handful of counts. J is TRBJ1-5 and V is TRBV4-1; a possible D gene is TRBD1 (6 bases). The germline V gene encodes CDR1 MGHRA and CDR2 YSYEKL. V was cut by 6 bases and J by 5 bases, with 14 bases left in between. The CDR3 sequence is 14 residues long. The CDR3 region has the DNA TGCGCCAGCAGTCGTATACAGGGTGATCAGCCCCAGCATTTT. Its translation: CASSRIQGDQPQHF.

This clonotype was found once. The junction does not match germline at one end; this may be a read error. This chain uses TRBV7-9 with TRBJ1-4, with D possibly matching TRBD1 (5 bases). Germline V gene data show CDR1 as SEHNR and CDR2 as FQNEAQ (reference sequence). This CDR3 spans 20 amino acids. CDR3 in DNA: TGTGCCAGCAGCTCCCTAACCCTCCGCCAGGGCCCATCAACTAATGAAAAACTGTATTTT. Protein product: CASSSLTLRQGPSTNEKLYF.

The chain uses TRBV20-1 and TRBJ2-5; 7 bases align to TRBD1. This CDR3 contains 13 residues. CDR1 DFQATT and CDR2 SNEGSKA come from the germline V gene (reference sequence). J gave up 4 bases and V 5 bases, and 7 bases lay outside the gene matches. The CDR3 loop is CSAPRQGRETQYF. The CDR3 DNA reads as TGCAGTGCTCCGAGACAGGGCCGAGAGACCCAGTACTTC.

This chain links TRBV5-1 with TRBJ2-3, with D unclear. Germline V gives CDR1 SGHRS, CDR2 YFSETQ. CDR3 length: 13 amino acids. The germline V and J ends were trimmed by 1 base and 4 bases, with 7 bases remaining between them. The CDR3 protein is CASSLIGPDTQYF. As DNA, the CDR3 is TGCGCCAGCAGCTTGATAGGCCCAGATACGCAGTATTTT.

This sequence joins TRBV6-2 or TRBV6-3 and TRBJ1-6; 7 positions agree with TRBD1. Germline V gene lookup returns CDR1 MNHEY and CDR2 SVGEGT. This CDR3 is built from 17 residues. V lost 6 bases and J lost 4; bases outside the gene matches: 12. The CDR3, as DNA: TGTGCCAGCAGCCCACCCCGGGACAGTGATTATAATTCACCCCTCCACTTT. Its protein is CASSPPRDSDYNSPLHF.

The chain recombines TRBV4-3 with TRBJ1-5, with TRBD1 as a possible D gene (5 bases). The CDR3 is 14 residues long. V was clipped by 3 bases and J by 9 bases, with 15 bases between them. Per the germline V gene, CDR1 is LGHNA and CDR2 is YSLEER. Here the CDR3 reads CASSHVGVHPPQHF. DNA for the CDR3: TGCGCCAGCAGCCATGTAGGGGTTCATCCGCCCCAGCATTTT.

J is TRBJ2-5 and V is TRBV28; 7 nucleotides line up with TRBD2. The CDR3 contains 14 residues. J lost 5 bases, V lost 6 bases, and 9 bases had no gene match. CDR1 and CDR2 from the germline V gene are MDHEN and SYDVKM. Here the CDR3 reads CASRTGRGEETQYF. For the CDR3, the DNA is TGTGCCAGCAGGACCGGACGGGGGGAGGAGACCCAGTACTTC.

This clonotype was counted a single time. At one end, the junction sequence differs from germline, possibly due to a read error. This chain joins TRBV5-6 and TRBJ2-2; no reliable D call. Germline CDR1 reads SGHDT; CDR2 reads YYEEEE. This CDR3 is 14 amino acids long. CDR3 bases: TGTGCCGGCAGCTTGTACGTGTCGGCCGGGGAGCTGTTTTTT. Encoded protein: CAGSLYVSAGELFF. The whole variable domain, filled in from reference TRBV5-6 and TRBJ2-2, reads DAGVTQSPTHLIKTRGQQVTLRCSPKSGHDTVSWYQQALGQGPQFIFQYYEEEERQRGNFPDRFSGHQFPNYSSELNVNALLLGDSALYLCAGSLYVSAGELFFGEGSRLTVL.

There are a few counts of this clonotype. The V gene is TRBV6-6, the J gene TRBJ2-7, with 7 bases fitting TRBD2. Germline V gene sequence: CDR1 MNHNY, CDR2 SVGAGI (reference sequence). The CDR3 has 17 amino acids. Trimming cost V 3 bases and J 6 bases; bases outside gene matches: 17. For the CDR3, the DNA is TGTGCCAGCAGTTATGGCCTTCACGGGGGGTTCGTGGGCGAGCAGTACTTC. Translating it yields CASSYGLHGGFVGEQYF.

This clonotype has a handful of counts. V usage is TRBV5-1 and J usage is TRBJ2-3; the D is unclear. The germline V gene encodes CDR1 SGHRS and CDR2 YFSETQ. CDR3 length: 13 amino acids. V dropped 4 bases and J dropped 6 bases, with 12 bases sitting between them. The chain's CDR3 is CASSPPTLDTQYF. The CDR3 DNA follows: TGCGCCAGCAGCCCACCCACTCTCGATACGCAGTATTTT.

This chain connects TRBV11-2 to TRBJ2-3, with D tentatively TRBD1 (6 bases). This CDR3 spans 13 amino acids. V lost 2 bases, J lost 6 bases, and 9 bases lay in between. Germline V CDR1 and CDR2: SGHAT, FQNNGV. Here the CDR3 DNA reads TGTGCCAGCAGCTTAACAGGGTGGGATACGCAGTATTTT. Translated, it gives CASSLTGWDTQYF.

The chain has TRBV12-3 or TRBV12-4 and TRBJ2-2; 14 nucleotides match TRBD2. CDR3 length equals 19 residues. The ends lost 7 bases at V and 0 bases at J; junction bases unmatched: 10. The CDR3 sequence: CASTLKGLAGAANTGELFF. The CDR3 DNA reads TGTGCCAGCACTTTGAAGGGACTAGCGGGGGCCGCGAACACCGGGGAGCTGTTTTTT.

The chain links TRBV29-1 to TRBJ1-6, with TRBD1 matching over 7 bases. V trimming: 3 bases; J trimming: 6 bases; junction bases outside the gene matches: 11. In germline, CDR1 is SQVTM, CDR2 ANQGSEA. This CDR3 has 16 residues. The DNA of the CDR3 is TGCAGCGTTGACAGTGGCCGGGACAGAACTAATTCACCCCTCCACTTT. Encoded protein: CSVDSGRDRTNSPLHF.

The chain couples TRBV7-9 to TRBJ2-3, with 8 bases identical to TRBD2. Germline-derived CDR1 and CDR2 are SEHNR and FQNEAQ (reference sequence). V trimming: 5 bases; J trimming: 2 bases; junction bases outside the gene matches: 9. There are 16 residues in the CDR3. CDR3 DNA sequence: TGTGCCAGCAGCCCTCCGGGGGGGCCACACACAGATACGCAGTATTTT. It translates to CASSPPGGPHTDTQYF. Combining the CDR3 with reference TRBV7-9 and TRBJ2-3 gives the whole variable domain DTGVSQNPRHKITKRGQNVTFRCDPISEHNRLYWYRQTLGQGPEFLTYFQNEAQLEKSRLLSDRFSAERPKGSFSTLEIQRTEQGDSAMYLCASSPPGGPHTDTQYFGPGTRLTVL.

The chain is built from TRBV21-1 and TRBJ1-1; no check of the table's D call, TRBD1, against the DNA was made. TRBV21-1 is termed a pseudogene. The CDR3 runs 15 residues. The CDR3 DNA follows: TGTGCCAGCAGCAAAAAGGGACAGGGGTTTACTGAAGCTTTCTTT. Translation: CASSKKGQGFTEAFF.

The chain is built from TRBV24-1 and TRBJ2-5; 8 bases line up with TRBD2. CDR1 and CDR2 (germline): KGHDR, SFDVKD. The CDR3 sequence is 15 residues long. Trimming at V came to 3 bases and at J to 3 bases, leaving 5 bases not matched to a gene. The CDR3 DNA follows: TGTGCCACCAGTGATCCCGGGGGGGAAGAAGAGACCCAGTACTTC. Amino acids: CATSDPGGEEETQYF.

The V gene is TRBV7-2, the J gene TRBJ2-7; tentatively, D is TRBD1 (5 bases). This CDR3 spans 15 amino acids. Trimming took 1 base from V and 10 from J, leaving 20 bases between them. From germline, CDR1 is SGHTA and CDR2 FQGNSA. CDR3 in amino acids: CASSLEGVRLSVQYF. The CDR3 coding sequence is TGTGCCAGCAGCTTAGAAGGGGTACGGCTTAGTGTTCAGTACTTC.

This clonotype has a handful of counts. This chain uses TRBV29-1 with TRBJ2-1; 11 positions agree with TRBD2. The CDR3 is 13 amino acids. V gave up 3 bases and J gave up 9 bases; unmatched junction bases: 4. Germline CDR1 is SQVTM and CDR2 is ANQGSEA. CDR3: CSVEASGGSEQFF. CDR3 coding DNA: TGCAGCGTTGAGGCTAGCGGGGGGAGTGAGCAGTTCTTC.

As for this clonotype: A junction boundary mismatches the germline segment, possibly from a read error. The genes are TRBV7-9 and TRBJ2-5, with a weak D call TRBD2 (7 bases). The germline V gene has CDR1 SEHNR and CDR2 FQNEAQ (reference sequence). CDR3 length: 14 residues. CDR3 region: CASSSWGGRETQYF. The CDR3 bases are TGTGCCAGTAGCTCCTGGGGGGGCCGGGAGACCCAGTACTTC.

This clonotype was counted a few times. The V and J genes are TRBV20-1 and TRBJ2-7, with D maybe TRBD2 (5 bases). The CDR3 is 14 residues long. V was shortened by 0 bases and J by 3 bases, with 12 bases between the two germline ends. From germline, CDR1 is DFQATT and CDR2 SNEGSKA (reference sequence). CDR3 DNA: TGCAGTGCTAGAGATCCCGGGGTCCTCTACGAGCAGTACTTC. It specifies CSARDPGVLYEQYF.

The CDR3 DNA sequence: TGTGCCAGCAGCAGGCAGGGCGATTTATATGGCTACACCTTC. This gives the protein CASSRQGDLYGYTF. The chain links TRBV9 to TRBJ1-2; possibly TRBD1 for D (5 bases). V was cut by 4 bases and J by 5 bases, with 15 bases left in between. Germline loops: CDR1 SGDLS, CDR2 YYNGEE. The CDR3 is 14 amino acids.

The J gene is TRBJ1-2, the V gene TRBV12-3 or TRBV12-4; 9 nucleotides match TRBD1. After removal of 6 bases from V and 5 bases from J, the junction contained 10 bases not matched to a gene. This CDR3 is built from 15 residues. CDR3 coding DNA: TGTGCCAGCAGGCGAACAGGGGGCGAGGGGTATGGCTACACCTTC. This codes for CASRRTGGEGYGYTF.

The CDR3 coding sequence is TGTGCCAGCAGACCGGGTTACGGCACAGATACGCAGTATTTT. It encodes CASRPGYGTDTQYF. The gene calls are TRBV27 and TRBJ2-3; no firm D call. Trimming pared 6 bases from V and 1 base from J, leaving 11 bases between. Germline V gene lookup returns CDR1 MNHEY and CDR2 SMNVEV (reference sequence). This CDR3 spans 14 amino acids.

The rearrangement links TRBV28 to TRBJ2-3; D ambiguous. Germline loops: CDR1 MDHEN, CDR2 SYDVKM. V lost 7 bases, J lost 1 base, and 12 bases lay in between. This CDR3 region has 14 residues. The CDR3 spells CASNPGMGTDTQYF. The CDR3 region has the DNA TGTGCCAGCAACCCAGGAATGGGCACAGATACGCAGTATTTT.

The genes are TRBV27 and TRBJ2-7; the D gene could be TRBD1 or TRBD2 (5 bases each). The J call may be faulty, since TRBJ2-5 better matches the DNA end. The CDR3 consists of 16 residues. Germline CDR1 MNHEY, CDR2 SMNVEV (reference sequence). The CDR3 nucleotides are TGTGCCAGCAGTTTACGAGGGGCCGTCCTGGGGGAGACCCAGTACTTC. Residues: CASSLRGAVLGETQYF.

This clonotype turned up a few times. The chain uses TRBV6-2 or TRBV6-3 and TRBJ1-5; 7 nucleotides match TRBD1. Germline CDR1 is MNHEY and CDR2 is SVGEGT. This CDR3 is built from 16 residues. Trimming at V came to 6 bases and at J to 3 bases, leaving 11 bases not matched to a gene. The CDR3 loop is CASSPTRDSYNQPQHF. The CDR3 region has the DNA TGTGCCAGCAGCCCTACCAGGGACAGTTACAATCAGCCCCAGCATTTT.

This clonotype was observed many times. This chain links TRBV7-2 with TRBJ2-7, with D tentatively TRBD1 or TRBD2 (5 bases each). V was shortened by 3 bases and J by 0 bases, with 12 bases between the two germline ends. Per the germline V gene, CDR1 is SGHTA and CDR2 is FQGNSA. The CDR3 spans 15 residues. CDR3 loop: CASSLVGTSSYEQYF. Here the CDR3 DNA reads TGTGCCAGCAGCTTGGTTGGGACGAGCTCCTACGAGCAGTACTTC.

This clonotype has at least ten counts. The CDR3 DNA reads as TGCGCCAGCAGCCCCCTGGGACAGGGGATCTACGAGCAGTACTTC. It is translated as CASSPLGQGIYEQYF. The chain carries TRBV5-1 and TRBJ2-7; 10 bases are a match to TRBD1. Trimming cost V 4 bases and J 3 bases; bases outside gene matches: 7. Germline loops: CDR1 SGHRS, CDR2 YFSETQ. The CDR3 is made up of 15 amino acids.